This T cell receptor beta chain was observed in a study of T-cell reconstitution after alpha-beta-depleted transplantation in children. Findings and limits, study-wide: After one year, T-cell counts and TCRbeta diversity mostly came from new T cells. At around two months after transplant, the alpha-beta T cells were reportedly derived from several hundred expanded clones that came from non-depleted graft cells. At day 60, the high TCRbeta diversity found in some patients originated from recipient T cells and thymic progenitors that had survived.

For TCRbeta, the library was prepared with unique molecular identifiers. Using its own MiXCR run on the PCR reads, TCRdb lists one record per CDR3 protein. The table shows 300,000 to 400,000 distinct CDR3 sequences, with about 16% occurring only once. This clonotype was observed a few times. Its cognate antigen is unknown. The CDR3 has 15 amino acids. V lost 6 bases and J lost 6; bases outside the gene matches: 10. The V gene's germline CDR1 is LGHDT and CDR2 YNNKEL (reference sequence). This sequence joins TRBV3-1 and TRBJ2-7; 11 bases fit TRBD2. The sequencing here drew on PBMCs, mostly from graft donor cells, taken 360 days after TCRalphabeta/CD19-depleted stem cell transplant. This TCR derives from a male patient between 2 and 10 years old who had a stem cell transplant for acute lymphoblastic leukemia, so the T cells may come from the graft donor. The CDR3 spells CASSSRLAGTAEQYF. The CDR3 DNA is TGTGCCAGCAGTTCTAGACTAGCGGGAACGGCCGAGCAGTACTTC.